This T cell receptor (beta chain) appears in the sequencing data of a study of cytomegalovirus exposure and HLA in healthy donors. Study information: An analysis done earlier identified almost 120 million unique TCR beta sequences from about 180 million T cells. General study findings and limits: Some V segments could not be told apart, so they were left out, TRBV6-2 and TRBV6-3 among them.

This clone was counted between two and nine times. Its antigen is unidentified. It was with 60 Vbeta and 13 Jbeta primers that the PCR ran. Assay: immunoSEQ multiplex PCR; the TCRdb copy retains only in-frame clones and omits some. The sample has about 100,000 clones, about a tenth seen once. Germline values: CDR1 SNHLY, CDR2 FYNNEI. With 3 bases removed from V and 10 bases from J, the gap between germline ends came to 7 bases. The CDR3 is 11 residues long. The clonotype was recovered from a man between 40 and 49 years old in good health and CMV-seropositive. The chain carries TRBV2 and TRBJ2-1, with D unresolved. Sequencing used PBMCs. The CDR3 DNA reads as TGTGCCAGCAGTGAGTGGCGGGAGCAGTTCTTC. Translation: CASSEWREQFF.